Sequencing of this T cell receptor (beta chain) was carried out in a study of breast tumors, draining lymph nodes, adjacent tissues. Findings and limits, study-wide: Data only fit, rather than demonstrated, lymph node origin of most tumor T cells. Most tumor T cells seemingly derive from lymph node, then expand in tumor. Tumor and nontumor repertoires were significantly more similar in luminal-like than in basal-like breast cancer.

This clonotype has ten or more counts. Antigen unknown. In germline, CDR1 is LGHNT, CDR2 FRNRAP. V was trimmed by 0 bases and J by 6 bases, leaving 17 bases between them. The CDR3 runs to 16 residues. TCRdb reprocessed the multiplex PCR reads via MiXCR and lists one record per CDR3 protein. The repertoire holds approximately 120,000 distinct CDR3 sequences, 21% seen once, with around 2.2% in the top ten. Breast cancer patients provided tissue from their axillary draining lymph nodes. The chain combines TRBV12-5 with TRBJ1-2, with D uncertain. The TCR sequence derives from a female donor with breast cancer. Some clones in this sample may be carry-over from other donors' samples. The sample consisted of axillary lymph node tissue. The CDR3 loop is CASGLVSAIGGHGYTF. The CDR3 DNA follows: TGTGCTAGTGGTTTGGTATCCGCTATCGGTGGCCATGGCTACACCTTC.